The clone carrying this T cell receptor beta chain appeared once. Its antigen is currently unknown. V shed 3 bases and J shed 6 bases, with 6 bases lying between them. CDR3 length equals 11 residues. Germline V gene lookup returns CDR1 DFQATT and CDR2 SNEGSKA (reference sequence). This record comes from a study of cytomegalovirus exposure and HLA in healthy donors. Findings and caveats of the study: Analysis was carried out at a later point, and it linked a missense DCLRE1C variant to TCR beta V- and J-gene trimming. Available immune exposure information was restricted to CMV serostatus only. A few V segments could not be told apart, such as TRBV6-2 and TRBV6-3, and were left out.

In the PCR, 60 Vbeta and 13 Jbeta primers were used. Generated by immunoSEQ multiplex PCR, the TCRdb table keeps only in-frame clones and is missing some. The table has 170,000 or so clones, 75% seen once. This TCR came from a male donor in good health and CMV-seronegative. The V call is TRBV20-1, the J call TRBJ1-5; D is ambiguous. Specimen: PBMCs. The CDR3 DNA is TGCAGTGCTAGTTTGAGTCAGCCCCAGCATTTT. Amino acids: CSASLSQPQHF.